This is a list of T cell receptor beta chains from one sample in a study of control samples from healthy donors and cancer patients. The data were produced by immunoSEQ multiplex PCR, yet TCRdb's version contains in-frame clones alone and is incomplete. The data contain under 150,000 clones, 93% of them singletons. The sample was PBMCs. The receptor set was obtained from a man over 45 with head and neck cancer. Each CDR3 is given with its conserved first and last residue.

v_call | cdr3_aa
TRBV9 | CASSRPGGAHTGELFF
TRBV9 | CASSPRTGGVTQYF
TRBV16 | CASSPNRGNGYTF
TRBV6-5 | CASGRVNYGYTF
TRBV6-5 | CASTGLTTNEKLFF
TRBV7-7 | CASSLVGTDTQYF
TRBV11-3 | CASSLGRGGTQYF
TRBV19 | CASSGQGYSQYF
TRBV19 | CASGVASTEAFF
TRBV2 | CASSEDSGRSETQYF
TRBV5-1 | CASSLASGPGGKTIYF
TRBV2 | CASKGRSSNTGELFF
TRBV18 | CASSPQENQNYGYTF
TRBV6-5 | CASGSSYEQYF
TRBV18 | CASSAYRDRVDEQYF
TRBV6-2/TRBV6-3 | CASSYKAEANYGYTF
TRBV30 | CAWSVGARSPLHF
TRBV19 | CASSRGFGNTIYF
TRBV21-1 | CASSNSPDRALNTEAFF
TRBV11-2 | CASNEGGTGSPLHF
TRBV28 | CASSLPTGNTGELFF
TRBV6-6 | CASRFDETGNTIYF
TRBV28 | CASSPPTGVGDTGELFF
TRBV12-2 | CASPIAGTGGAGQPQHF
TRBV3-1/TRBV3-2 | CASSLGAGNTIYF
TRBV6-5 | CASSYSKSGQGNGYTF
TRBV10-3 | CAISGHRGSATDTQYF
TRBV7-9 | CASSSGFLSSGNTIYF
TRBV6-2/TRBV6-3 | CASSYNREGSGANVLTF
TRBV6-4 | CASSDSGGGASEQFF
TRBV7-6 | CASSLAGGDTGEQYF
TRBV11-1 | CASSFSRGAREKLFF
TRBV7-3 | CASSKIQGVEQYF
TRBV3-1/TRBV3-2 | CASSQDLVWGTHNSPLHF
TRBV11-2 | CASSPGGVNGYTF
TRBV4-2 | CASSQGVVKGQGPNEQYF
TRBV7-6 | CASSPRPGAPSYEQYF
TRBV6-6 | CASLVMTGRGTEAFF
TRBV27 | CASSLGTGYRGRQYF
TRBV5-1 | CASSLASRGQAFF
TRBV4-3 | CASSLPTPGNQPQHF
TRBV5-1 | CASSLAHGRGASEQYF
TRBV19 | CASSLLFGPNQPQHF